This TCR beta chain appears in the sequencing data of a study of cytomegalovirus exposure and HLA in healthy donors. Germline V gives CDR1 SGHDN, CDR2 FVKESK. The V end was cut by 1 base, the J end by 4 bases, with 11 bases between. This CDR3 has 15 residues. The PCR was carried out with 60 Vbeta primers and 13 Jbeta primers. Assay used: immunoSEQ multiplex PCR; TCRdb lists only in-frame clones, some missing. The sample includes about 150,000 clones, around 80% of them seen just once. The receptor's source is a woman aged 40-49 years in good health and CMV-seronegative. The rearrangement links TRBV14 to TRBJ1-3; D is ambiguous. The material sequenced was PBMCs. The CDR3: CASSQALGGGNTIYF. The CDR3 DNA sequence: TGTGCCAGCAGCCAAGCGCTTGGCGGGGGAAACACCATATATTTT.